These T cell receptor beta chains were read from a single sample in a study of CD8 T cells in Susac syndrome. MiXCR, applied by TCRdb to the immunoSEQ multiplex PCR reads, yields one record per CDR3 protein. The table records 53,000 or so distinct CDR3 sequences, 93% of them present only once. Sequencing was done on a sample of CD8+ T cells from PBMCs. The source is a human donor in good health. Each CDR3 is given with its conserved first and last residue. A D gene is named only where the DNA matches it firmly. Clone sizes are given selectively: once, few, many, or a class where the clone is expanded.

d_call: .; j_call: TRBJ2-7; clone_size: .; v_call: TRBV10-2; cdr3_nt: TGCGCCAGCTCGGACCTAACGGGCTCCTACGAGCAGTACTTC; cdr3_aa: CASSDLTGSYEQYF
d_call: .; j_call: TRBJ2-7; clone_size: .; v_call: TRBV7-9; cdr3_nt: TGTGCCAGCAGCTCGATCGAGGGGGAGCAGTACTTC; cdr3_aa: CASSSIEGEQYF
d_call: .; j_call: TRBJ2-1; clone_size: .; v_call: TRBV2; cdr3_nt: TGTGCCAGCGAAGGACGGGAATACAATGAGCAGTTCTTC; cdr3_aa: CASEGREYNEQFF
d_call: .; j_call: TRBJ2-2; clone_size: .; v_call: TRBV14; cdr3_nt: TGTGCCAGCAGCCCTACATGGACAGTGAATGCGAACACCGGGGAGCTGTTTTTT; cdr3_aa: CASSPTWTVNANTGELFF
d_call: TRBD2; j_call: TRBJ2-1; clone_size: .; v_call: TRBV7-2; cdr3_nt: TGTGCCAGCAGCTTAGTGACGGGAGGGCCTGGGGATGAGCAGTTCTTC; cdr3_aa: CASSLVTGGPGDEQFF
d_call: .; j_call: TRBJ2-2; clone_size: .; v_call: TRBV29-1; cdr3_nt: TGCAGCGTTCGACCCGAGAACACCGGGGAGCTGTTTTTT; cdr3_aa: CSVRPENTGELFF
d_call: TRBD2; j_call: TRBJ2-1; clone_size: .; v_call: TRBV11-2; cdr3_nt: TGTGCCAGCAGCTTAGAACTAGCGAGGAACAATGAGCAGTTCTTC; cdr3_aa: CASSLELARNNEQFF
d_call: .; j_call: TRBJ2-7; clone_size: .; v_call: TRBV29-1; cdr3_nt: TGCAGCGTCGCCGGGACTGGCGGGTCTATCCTCTACGAGCAGTACTTC; cdr3_aa: CSVAGTGGSILYEQYF
d_call: .; j_call: TRBJ1-5; clone_size: .; v_call: TRBV7-9; cdr3_nt: TGTGCCAGCAGCAGAGACAGTTATCAGCCCCAGCATTTT; cdr3_aa: CASSRDSYQPQHF
d_call: .; j_call: TRBJ1-4; clone_size: .; v_call: TRBV7-9; cdr3_nt: TGTGCCAGCAGCTCTCTCCTACGACAGTCAACTAATGAAAAACTGTTTTTT; cdr3_aa: CASSSLLRQSTNEKLFF
d_call: .; j_call: TRBJ2-7; clone_size: .; v_call: TRBV4-1; cdr3_nt: TGCGCCAGCAGCCAAGCGGTCCTCTACGAGCAGTACTTC; cdr3_aa: CASSQAVLYEQYF
d_call: .; j_call: TRBJ2-3; clone_size: .; v_call: TRBV6-2/TRBV6-3; cdr3_nt: TGTGCCAGCAGTTACTCCGCGGCGGGAATGAATACGCAGTATTTT; cdr3_aa: CASSYSAAGMNTQYF
d_call: .; j_call: TRBJ1-2; clone_size: .; v_call: TRBV18; cdr3_nt: TGTGCCAGCTCACCCCTTGACTCCTCGGTAGGGGATGGCTACACCTTC; cdr3_aa: CASSPLDSSVGDGYTF
d_call: .; j_call: TRBJ2-7; clone_size: .; v_call: TRBV7-2; cdr3_nt: TGTGCCAGCAGCTTAGCAGGGTCAGACTACGAGCAGTACTTC; cdr3_aa: CASSLAGSDYEQYF
d_call: .; j_call: TRBJ2-5; clone_size: once; v_call: TRBV3-1; cdr3_nt: TGTGCCAGCAGCCAAGATCGGAGTAGGAAGGGAGAGACCCAGTACTTC; cdr3_aa: CASSQDRSRKGETQYF
d_call: TRBD2; j_call: TRBJ2-1; clone_size: .; v_call: TRBV13; cdr3_nt: TGTGCCAGCAGCGGGCGGGAGTCAGGTGAGCAGTTCTTC; cdr3_aa: CASSGRESGEQFF
d_call: .; j_call: TRBJ2-1; clone_size: .; v_call: TRBV29-1; cdr3_nt: TGCAGCGTTGAAGGTGACCCCGGGGTCCACAATGAGCAGTTCTTC; cdr3_aa: CSVEGDPGVHNEQFF
d_call: .; j_call: TRBJ1-1; clone_size: once; v_call: TRBV13; cdr3_nt: TGTGCCAGCAGCCCACAGGGTACCACTGAAGCTTTCTTT; cdr3_aa: CASSPQGTTEAFF
d_call: .; j_call: TRBJ2-5; clone_size: .; v_call: TRBV6-5; cdr3_nt: TGTGCCAGCAGTTACGCGGGACAGTACCAAGAGACCCAGTACTTC; cdr3_aa: CASSYAGQYQETQYF
d_call: .; j_call: TRBJ2-5; clone_size: .; v_call: TRBV19; cdr3_nt: TGTGCCAGTACCTCAGGGCAAGAGACCCAGTACTTC; cdr3_aa: CASTSGQETQYF
d_call: TRBD2; j_call: TRBJ2-1; clone_size: .; v_call: TRBV14; cdr3_nt: TGTGCCAGCAGCCTTTGGACTAGCGGGATTGAGCAGTTCTTC; cdr3_aa: CASSLWTSGIEQFF
d_call: .; j_call: TRBJ1-5; clone_size: .; v_call: TRBV28; cdr3_nt: TGTGCCAGCAGTCCCCCCGGGACTCAGCCCCAGCATTTT; cdr3_aa: CASSPPGTQPQHF
d_call: .; j_call: TRBJ2-1; clone_size: .; v_call: TRBV12-3/TRBV12-4; cdr3_nt: TGTGCCAGCAGTTTACCTAATGAGCAGTTCTTC; cdr3_aa: CASSLPNEQFF
d_call: .; j_call: TRBJ2-1; clone_size: .; v_call: TRBV7-7; cdr3_nt: TGTGCTAGCAGCCCAAGCCAAAGCTCCTACAATGAGCAGTTCTTC; cdr3_aa: CASSPSQSSYNEQFF
d_call: .; j_call: TRBJ2-5; clone_size: .; v_call: TRBV24-1; cdr3_nt: TGTGCCACCAGTGATTTGCATGGGGCCGGGGAGACCCAGTACTTC; cdr3_aa: CATSDLHGAGETQYF
d_call: .; j_call: TRBJ1-1; clone_size: .; v_call: TRBV29-1; cdr3_nt: TGCAGCGTGAGGGACACTGAAGCTTTCTTT; cdr3_aa: CSVRDTEAFF
d_call: .; j_call: TRBJ2-5; clone_size: .; v_call: TRBV7-6; cdr3_nt: TGTGCCAGCAGCTTAGGACCCGGGCAGGGTGAGACCCAGTACTTC; cdr3_aa: CASSLGPGQGETQYF
d_call: .; j_call: TRBJ2-2; clone_size: .; v_call: TRBV11-2; cdr3_nt: TGTGCCAGCAGCCGTAGGGGGAACACCGGGGAGCTGTTTTTT; cdr3_aa: CASSRRGNTGELFF
d_call: TRBD1; j_call: TRBJ1-5; clone_size: .; v_call: TRBV5-5; cdr3_nt: TGTGCCAGCAGCTTTAATGCAGGGGGTTTGCCCCAGCATTTT; cdr3_aa: CASSFNAGGLPQHF
d_call: TRBD1; j_call: TRBJ2-7; clone_size: .; v_call: TRBV29-1; cdr3_nt: TGCAGCGTTGTTCCGGGACAGGGGGCCTACGAGCAGTACTTC; cdr3_aa: CSVVPGQGAYEQYF
d_call: .; j_call: TRBJ2-1; clone_size: .; v_call: TRBV20-1; cdr3_nt: TGCAGTGCAGTTGGGGGAAGGAGATCCTACAATGAGCAGTTCTTC; cdr3_aa: CSAVGGRRSYNEQFF
d_call: TRBD1; j_call: TRBJ1-5; clone_size: .; v_call: TRBV28; cdr3_nt: TGTGCCAGCAGCTGGACAGGTCCCCAGCCCCAGCATTTT; cdr3_aa: CASSWTGPQPQHF
d_call: .; j_call: TRBJ2-7; clone_size: .; v_call: TRBV11-1; cdr3_nt: TGTGCCAGCAGCTTTATAGGGGCCACCTACGAGCAGTACTTC; cdr3_aa: CASSFIGATYEQYF
d_call: TRBD1; j_call: TRBJ2-7; clone_size: .; v_call: TRBV4-1; cdr3_nt: TGCGCCAGCAGTTCAGGACAGGGGGTCACCTACGAGCAGTACTTC; cdr3_aa: CASSSGQGVTYEQYF
d_call: .; j_call: TRBJ2-6; clone_size: .; v_call: TRBV4-2; cdr3_nt: TGTGCCAGCAGCCCACAGGAGGCCGGGGCCAACGTCCTGACTTTC; cdr3_aa: CASSPQEAGANVLTF
d_call: TRBD1; j_call: TRBJ1-1; clone_size: .; v_call: TRBV4-1; cdr3_nt: TGCGCCAGCAGCCAAGACCGGACAGGGGACACTGAAGCTTTCTTT; cdr3_aa: CASSQDRTGDTEAFF
d_call: .; j_call: TRBJ2-3; clone_size: .; v_call: TRBV5-6; cdr3_nt: TGTGCCAGCAGCAAAGGTGGAGATACGCAGTATTTT; cdr3_aa: CASSKGGDTQYF